The 12 T cell receptor beta chains given below trace back to one sample, sequenced in a study of T cells in Graves' hyperthyroidism and ophthalmopathy. Using RNA transcripts as the source, TCR beta CDR3 regions were amplified. HTBI primers were employed in a first-round RT-PCR of the TCR CDR3. One entry per CDR3 protein, called by TCRdb with MiXCR from the multiplex PCR reads. The sample lists 350,000 or so distinct CDR3 sequences, around 18% occurring once. Material for sequencing was blood. These receptors were obtained from a woman aged 40 to 50 with Graves' ophthalmopathy.

This chain connects TRBV6-1 to TRBJ2-7; D gene uncertain. Germline V CDR1 and CDR2: MNHNS, SASEGT. The CDR3 extends over 12 amino acids. V dropped 4 bases and J dropped 7 bases, with 11 bases sitting between them. As DNA, the CDR3 is TGTGCCAGCAGTGGTATGACTTGGGAGCAGTACTTC. It codes for CASSGMTWEQYF.

The V gene is TRBV20-1, the J gene TRBJ2-5, with a weak D call TRBD2 (5 bases). The CDR3 runs to 12 residues. The germline V gene has CDR1 DFQATT and CDR2 SNEGSKA (reference sequence). V dropped 4 bases and J dropped 5 bases, with 11 bases sitting between them. CDR3 protein: CSATFGGETQYF. The CDR3 DNA reads as TGCAGTGCTACCTTCGGCGGGGAGACCCAGTACTTC.

The V and J genes are TRBV20-1 and TRBJ2-5; D may be TRBD1 (6 bases). Deletions cut 6 bases from V and 4 bases from J, with 18 bases between. The CDR3 is 14 amino acids. Germline V lookup: CDR1 DFQATT, CDR2 SNEGSKA (reference sequence). The CDR3 protein is CSAPPVGAGETQYF. The CDR3, as DNA: TGCAGTGCCCCACCCGTGGGGGCAGGAGAGACCCAGTACTTC.

This clonotype was seen only a few times. One junction end does not reproduce the germline sequence, and a read error may be involved. The chain couples TRBV20-1 to TRBJ2-5, with a weak D call TRBD2 (6 bases). Per the germline V gene, CDR1 is DFQATT and CDR2 is SNEGSKA (reference sequence). The CDR3 sequence is 19 residues long. CDR3 sequence: CSTRGAGLLTIGSVETQYF. The DNA of the CDR3 is TGCAGTACTAGAGGTGCGGGACTGTTAACGATAGGGAGCGTGGAGACCCAGTACTTC.

This clonotype was seen at least ten times. A much bigger clone sits one base away, suggesting this may be a read error. The rearrangement links TRBV12-3 or TRBV12-4 to TRBJ2-7; 12 bases line up with TRBD2. V dropped 6 bases and J dropped 5; count of bases not matched to a gene: 5. The length of the CDR3 is 14 residues. CDR3 region: CASRTRTSGNEQYF. The CDR3 bases are TGTGCCAGCAGGACCAGGACTAGCGGGAACGAGCAGTACTTC.

This chain uses TRBV6-1 with TRBJ2-7, with D maybe TRBD2 (7 bases). Germline CDR1 is MNHNS and CDR2 is SASEGT. V dropped 1 base and J dropped 4 bases, with 14 bases sitting between them. The CDR3 contains 15 residues. In DNA, the CDR3 is TGTGCCAGCAGTGAAGAGGGGGGGGACGTGTACGAGCAGTACTTC. Protein product: CASSEEGGDVYEQYF.

This clonotype was observed many times. The chain couples TRBV5-1 to TRBJ2-6; 10 bases agree with TRBD1. The CDR3 sequence is 18 residues long. Trimming removed 1 base from V and 0 bases from J; junction bases left unmatched: 4. Germline CDR1 is SGHRS and CDR2 is YFSETQ. CDR3 loop: CASSLWDRGFSGANVLTF. The CDR3 DNA reads as TGCGCCAGCAGCTTGTGGGACAGGGGATTCTCTGGGGCCAACGTCCTGACTTTC.

The V call is TRBV13, the J call TRBJ2-5, with TRBD1 as a possible D gene (6 bases). There are 14 residues in the CDR3. V shed 4 bases and J shed 2 bases, with 11 bases lying between them. The germline V gene encodes CDR1 PRHDT and CDR2 FYEKMQ (reference sequence). Here the CDR3 reads CASSSHREQETQYF. The CDR3 DNA sequence: TGTGCCAGCAGCTCCCACAGGGAACAAGAGACCCAGTACTTC. Full variable domain (rest looked up from reference TRBV13 and TRBJ2-5): AAGVIQSPRHLIKEKRETATLKCYPIPRHDTVYWYQQGPGQDPQFLISFYEKMQSDKGSIPDRFSAQQFSDYHSELNMSSLELGDSALYFCASSSHREQETQYFGPGTRLLVL.

This clonotype was detected many times. At one end the junction does not follow the germline gene, possibly because of a read error. The chain recombines TRBV25-1 with TRBJ2-7; D tentatively fits TRBD1 or TRBD2 (5 bases each). The CDR3 contains 12 residues. Germline-derived CDR1 and CDR2 are MGHDK and SYGVNS. The CDR3 loop reads CASAVIGDEQYF. In DNA form, the CDR3 reads TGTGCCAGCGCCGTCATAGGGGACGAACAGTACTTC.

There are many counts of this clonotype. The chain recombines TRBV30 with TRBJ2-7; D remains ambiguous. Germline lookup yields CDR1 GTSNPN and CDR2 SVGIG (reference sequence). V gave up 4 bases and J gave up 4 bases, with 8 bases separating them. This CDR3 is 11 amino acids long. CDR3 amino acids: CAWTRSYEQYF. The CDR3 DNA reads as TGTGCCTGGACCCGTAGTTACGAGCAGTACTTC.

This clonotype was detected a few times. The chain links TRBV14 to TRBJ1-1; D uncertain. V lost 5 bases and J 6 bases, leaving 16 bases between the germline ends. The CDR3 totals 14 residues. The germline gives CDR1 SGHDN, CDR2 FVKESK. CDR3 coding DNA: TGTGCCAGCAGCACCTTCGAGGGTATACCTGAAGCTTTCTTT. This translates into CASSTFEGIPEAFF.

This clonotype was counted ten times or more. The gene calls are TRBV20-1 and TRBJ1-2; 10 bases map to TRBD1. Germline assignment: CDR1 DFQATT and CDR2 SNEGSKA (reference sequence). The CDR3 is made up of 15 amino acids. Losses at the gene ends were 5 bases for V and 7 bases for J; bases not matched to a gene: 13. The CDR3 region is CSAPGLGQGFGGYTF. The CDR3 DNA sequence: TGCAGTGCTCCCGGCCTGGGACAGGGGTTTGGTGGCTACACCTTC.